The 27 T cell receptor beta chains given below trace back to one sample, sequenced in a study of cytomegalovirus exposure and HLA in healthy donors. PCR was performed using 60 Vbeta and 13 Jbeta primers. Data came from immunoSEQ multiplex PCR; TCRdb stores just in-frame clones and leaves some out. This repertoire includes over 200,000 clones. The sample consisted of PBMCs. These receptors were taken from a woman in her 30s in good health and CMV-seropositive.

The V call is TRBV27, the J call TRBJ2-7; possibly TRBD2 for D (6 bases). The CDR3 is 14 amino acids. The V gene's germline CDR1 is MNHEY and CDR2 SMNVEV (reference sequence). Between the trimmed V and J ends, which lost 8 bases and 6 bases, there was a span of 20 bases. The CDR3: CASGRTREESEQYF. The CDR3 region has the DNA TGTGCCAGCGGACGGACAAGGGAGGAGAGCGAGCAGTACTTC.

This sequence joins TRBV7-9 and TRBJ1-6; D is unclear. The germline CDR1 and CDR2 sequences are SEHNR and FQNEAQ (reference sequence). V gave up 6 bases and J gave up 0 bases, with 9 bases separating them. The CDR3 sequence is 15 residues long. The CDR3 DNA reads TGTGCCAGCAGGTCTACTAGCTCCTATAATTCACCCCTCCACTTT. Amino acids: CASRSTSSYNSPLHF.

The V call is TRBV27, the J call TRBJ1-3; perhaps TRBD1 as D (5 bases). This CDR3 comprises 13 residues. V was clipped by 6 bases and J by 5 bases, with 11 bases between them. Germline V lookup: CDR1 MNHEY, CDR2 SMNVEV (reference sequence). CDR3 DNA sequence: TGTGCCAGCAGCCCCTGGGGCAGAAACACCATATATTTT. Its protein product is CASSPWGRNTIYF.

The chain couples TRBV10-3 to TRBJ2-7; possibly TRBD1 for D (6 bases). Germline loops: CDR1 ENHRY, CDR2 SYGVKD. This CDR3 region has 15 residues. Trimming removed 3 bases at V and 2 bases at J, with 14 bases between. The CDR3 here is CAISERQGKTYEQYF. The CDR3 bases are TGTGCCATCAGTGAACGGCAGGGGAAGACCTACGAGCAGTACTTC.

The chain joins TRBV28 to TRBJ2-1; D possibly corresponds to TRBD2 (6 bases). With 4 bases removed from V and 5 bases from J, the gap between germline ends came to 12 bases. The CDR3 runs 14 residues. From germline, CDR1 is MDHEN and CDR2 SYDVKM. The CDR3, as DNA: TGTGCCAGCAGTTGGCGGGGCGCGCACAATGAGCAGTTCTTC. Protein sequence: CASSWRGAHNEQFF.

V and J are TRBV5-4 and TRBJ2-3; tentative D call: TRBD1 (6 bases). Trimming left V 4 bases short and J 5 bases short, with 14 bases between. The length of the CDR3 is 14 residues. Germline V gives CDR1 SGHNT, CDR2 YYREEE (reference sequence). For the CDR3, the DNA is TGTGCCAGCAGCCACCGGACAGTCAAAGATACGCAGTATTTT. Translation: CASSHRTVKDTQYF.

The V and J genes are TRBV5-3 and TRBJ1-5; 8 nucleotides agree with TRBD1. TRBV5-3 is an ORF; its function is uncertain. V was pared by 4 bases and J by 5 bases, with 14 bases of the junction left unmatched. This CDR3 is 17 amino acids long. The CDR3 is CARSLPDRVGIDQPQHF. DNA for the CDR3: TGTGCCAGAAGCCTTCCGGACAGGGTGGGCATAGATCAGCCCCAGCATTTT.

This rearrangement joins TRBV6-6 to TRBJ2-5; 11 positions match TRBD2. The junction had 5 bases not matched to a gene; V was cut back by 4 bases and J by 1 base. The V gene's germline CDR1 is MNHNY and CDR2 SVGAGI (reference sequence). The CDR3 runs 16 residues. The CDR3 DNA reads as TGTGCCAGCAGTTTCCGACTAGCGGGGAGCCAAGAGACCCAGTACTTC. Protein: CASSFRLAGSQETQYF.

The chain joins TRBV5-6 to TRBJ1-6; TRBD1 might be the D (5 bases). CDR1 is SGHDT and CDR2 is YYEEEE in the germline V gene. The CDR3 loop spans 14 amino acids. Trimming pared 2 bases from V and 6 bases from J, leaving 9 bases between. CDR3 region: CASSFQTANSPLHF. DNA of the CDR3: TGTGCCAGCAGCTTCCAGACAGCTAATTCACCCCTCCACTTT.

The V gene is TRBV6-5, the J gene TRBJ1-1, with 8 bases lining up with TRBD1. The CDR3 has 14 residues. After removal of 6 bases from V and 0 bases from J, the junction contained 3 bases not matched to a gene. The germline CDR1 and CDR2 sequences are MNHEY and SVGAGI. The CDR3 is CASRWTGLNTEAFF. CDR3 DNA sequence: TGTGCCAGCAGGTGGACAGGGCTGAACACTGAAGCTTTCTTT.

The rearrangement links TRBV5-4 to TRBJ1-2, with a possible D match to TRBD1 (6 bases). This CDR3 comprises 18 residues. Between the trimmed V and J ends, which lost 0 bases and 4 bases, there was a span of 22 bases. The germline gives CDR1 SGHNT, CDR2 YYREEE (reference sequence). The DNA of the CDR3 is TGTGCCAGCAGCTTGGGAAGTCCGACCGAACAGGGATCCTATGGCTACACCTTC. This sequence encodes CASSLGSPTEQGSYGYTF.

The gene calls are TRBV27 and TRBJ1-2, with 7 bases that match TRBD1. The J segment lost 7 bases and the V segment lost 7 bases, leaving 9 bases of the junction unmatched. The CDR3 covers 13 residues. Germline V gives CDR1 MNHEY, CDR2 SMNVEV (reference sequence). The CDR3 here is CASTDTGDAGYTF. CDR3 coding DNA: TGTGCCAGCACCGATACAGGGGATGCTGGCTACACCTTC.

This chain uses TRBV6-5 with TRBJ2-7, with D tentatively TRBD1 (7 bases). CDR3 size: 15 residues. Looked up from germline, CDR1 is MNHEY and CDR2 is SVGAGI. V dropped 5 bases and J dropped 3 bases, with 17 bases sitting between them. The DNA of the CDR3 is TGTGCCAGCAGTCTAGAGGGGGGACAGATCTACGAGCAGTACTTC. Translation: CASSLEGGQIYEQYF.

This chain connects TRBV6-1 to TRBJ1-1, with D perhaps matching TRBD1 (5 bases). The CDR3 runs to 14 residues. Germline V gives CDR1 MNHNS, CDR2 SASEGT. V lost 2 bases and J lost 8, with 15 bases in between. The CDR3: CASSELRSAGEAFF. CDR3 bases: TGTGCCAGCAGTGAATTGAGGTCGGCAGGGGAAGCTTTCTTT.

This rearrangement joins TRBV28 to TRBJ1-2; D is unresolved. Germline CDR1 and CDR2: MDHEN and SYDVKM. Trimming took 3 bases from V and 4 from J, leaving 12 bases between them. CDR3 length: 14 amino acids. The CDR3, as DNA: TGTGCCAGCAGTTTTCAGAGTAGCGGCTATGGCTACACCTTC. This translates into CASSFQSSGYGYTF.

V is TRBV5-1 and J is TRBJ2-1; 7 bases fit TRBD2. The J segment lost 12 bases and the V segment lost 0 bases, leaving 12 bases of the junction unmatched. Germline CDR1 and CDR2: SGHRS and YFSETQ. The CDR3 is 15 amino acids. The CDR3 is CASSLDGTTQPVQFF. The CDR3 nucleotides read TGCGCCAGCAGCTTGGACGGGACTACACAACCGGTGCAGTTCTTC.

The CDR3 sequence: CASSQADRAVASFNKFF. CDR3 in DNA: TGTGCCAGCTCACAAGCTGACAGGGCTGTTGCTAGCTTTAATAAGTTCTTC. The chain employs TRBV18 and TRBJ2-1; 7 bases agree with TRBD1. Germline CDR1 is KGHSH and CDR2 is LQKENI. The CDR3 is 17 amino acids. Trimming removed 4 bases from V and 14 bases from J; junction bases left unmatched: 23.

V is TRBV7-2 and J is TRBJ2-4, with 11 positions matching TRBD2. With 5 bases clipped from V and 0 bases from J, the junction kept 12 bases outside the gene matches. CDR1 and CDR2 from the germline V gene are SGHTA and FQGNSA. The CDR3 extends over 19 amino acids. The chain's CDR3 is CASSPIGLAGTVAKNIQYF. The CDR3 DNA reads TGTGCCAGCAGCCCTATAGGACTAGCGGGTACTGTAGCCAAAAACATTCAGTACTTC.

The chain recombines TRBV11-2 with TRBJ2-7, with D possibly being TRBD1 (5 bases). Germline V lookup: CDR1 SGHAT, CDR2 FQNNGV. The CDR3 contains 14 residues. The germline V and J ends were trimmed by 0 bases and 6 bases, with 12 bases remaining between them. The chain's CDR3 is CASSLDRRDAEQYF. The CDR3 region has the DNA TGTGCCAGCAGCTTAGATCGCAGGGATGCCGAGCAGTACTTC.

The chain joins TRBV10-1 to TRBJ2-7; TRBD1 matches at 10 bases. This CDR3 is built from 16 residues. V was clipped by 6 bases and J by 3 bases; unmatched bases: 11. Germline-derived CDR1 and CDR2 are WNHNN and SYGVQD (reference sequence). The DNA of the CDR3 is TGCGCCAGCAGCCTACGGACAGGGGGGGGCAACTACGAGCAGTACTTC. Protein: CASSLRTGGGNYEQYF.

The V gene is TRBV30, the J gene TRBJ2-5; 8 bases fit TRBD2. The CDR3 is 13 residues long. The germline gives CDR1 GTSNPN, CDR2 SVGIG (reference sequence). CDR3 in DNA: TGTGTTTACGGGATAGCGGGATCCAGGACCCAGTACTTC. As protein: CVYGIAGSRTQYF.

J is TRBJ2-7 and V is TRBV7-2; tentatively, D is TRBD1 (5 bases). The CDR3 loop spans 13 amino acids. The germline V gene has CDR1 SGHTA and CDR2 FQGNSA. V was pared by 4 bases and J by 0 bases, with 7 bases between. CDR3 DNA: TGTGCCAGCAGCTGGACAAACTCCTACGAGCAGTACTTC. This gives the protein CASSWTNSYEQYF.

V is TRBV5-1 and J is TRBJ2-7; 8 bases line up with TRBD1. CDR3 length: 13 amino acids. Germline V lookup: CDR1 SGHRS, CDR2 YFSETQ. V lost 3 bases and J lost 7; bases outside the gene matches: 6. This CDR3 reads CASSWVTGEEQYF. CDR3 nucleotides: TGCGCCAGCAGCTGGGTGACAGGGGAAGAGCAGTACTTC.

The chain uses TRBV2 and TRBJ1-2; D is undetermined. The CDR3 spans 12 residues. CDR1 SNHLY and CDR2 FYNNEI come from the germline V gene. The V gene lost 1 base and the J gene lost 8 bases, with 8 bases spanning the gap. CDR3 sequence (DNA): TGTGCCAGCAGTGAAGGTGGTGCGGGCTACACCTTC. Its translation: CASSEGGAGYTF. Combining the CDR3 with reference TRBV2 and TRBJ1-2 gives the whole variable domain EPEVTQTPSHQVTQMGQEVILRCVPISNHLYFYWYRQILGQKVEFLVSFYNNEISEKSEIFDDQFSVERPDGSNFTLKIRSTKLEDSAMYFCASSEGGAGYTFGSGTRLTVV.

Points on this clone: The germline gene is not matched at one end of the junction; a read error may be the cause. The chain has TRBV19 and TRBJ2-2; TRBD2 matches 16 bases. The CDR3 extends over 17 amino acids. CDR1 is LNHDA, CDR2 SQIVND, per germline (reference sequence). In nucleotides, the CDR3 is TGTGCCAGTGACGGGACTAGCGGGGGGGCGGGCACCGGGGGGCTGTTTTTT. Residues: CASDGTSGGAGTGGLFF.

The chain combines TRBV15 with TRBJ2-1; D may be TRBD1 (5 bases). The germline V gene encodes CDR1 LNHNV and CDR2 YYDKDF (reference sequence). Trimming shortened V by 3 bases and J by 0 bases, and 9 bases separated the two germline ends. The CDR3 spans 15 residues. The CDR3 nucleotides are TGTGCCACCAGCAGCGACAGTAACTCCTACAATGAGCAGTTCTTC. Protein: CATSSDSNSYNEQFF.

The chain uses TRBV19 and TRBJ2-7; 8 bases agree with TRBD1. Per germline, CDR1 LNHDA and CDR2 SQIVND (reference sequence). J lost 3 bases, V lost 7 bases, and 11 bases had no gene match. The CDR3 runs 15 residues. As DNA, the CDR3 is TGTGCCAGTACCAACCAGGGGGCCGGCCTCTACGAGCAGTACTTC. Residues: CASTNQGAGLYEQYF.